This TCR beta chain was profiled in a study of blood T cell repertoires in COVID-19. The table came from immunoSEQ multiplex PCR; TCRdb's copy has only in-frame clones and leaves some out. The data contain 200,000 to 250,000 clones, roughly 90% of them singletons. This CDR3 has 16 residues. The V and J ends lost 3 bases and 0 bases, in that order; junction bases with no gene match: 4. Germline CDR1 is SNHLY and CDR2 is FYNNEI. This clonotype originated in a woman aged 40 to 50 with acute COVID-19. Sample: PBMCs or T cells enriched from blood (not recorded which). The rearrangement uses TRBV2 and TRBJ1-3, with 8 bases fitting TRBD1. The CDR3 reads CASSDAGGFSGNTIYF. The CDR3 coding sequence is TGTGCCAGCAGTGATGCAGGGGGCTTCTCTGGAAACACCATATATTTT.